Below, 21 T cell receptor beta chains from the same sample are listed, as sequenced in a study of cytomegalovirus exposure and HLA in healthy donors. PCR primers comprised 60 Vbeta and 13 Jbeta primers. This table comes from immunoSEQ multiplex PCR, and its TCRdb copy is limited to in-frame clones, with some not included. Of more than 75,000 clones listed, less than 80% were seen once; the top ten hold over 7.5%. The sample taken for sequencing was PBMCs. The receptors shown here come from a man in his forties or fifties in good health and CMV-seropositive.

The J gene is TRBJ2-2, the V gene TRBV9; possibly TRBD2 for D (6 bases). Trimming removed 0 bases from V and 5 bases from J, with 17 bases in between. CDR1 is SGDLS, CDR2 YYNGEE, per germline. The CDR3 extends over 17 amino acids. As DNA, the CDR3 is TGTGCCAGCAGCGTAGACGGGGGTAGGTTCGGGACCGGGGAGCTGTTTTTT. This codes for CASSVDGGRFGTGELFF.

The V and J genes are TRBV7-6 and TRBJ1-5; D is possibly TRBD1 (6 bases). This CDR3 is 16 amino acids long. Trimming took 1 base from V and 0 from J, leaving 10 bases between them. The germline gives CDR1 SGHVS, CDR2 FNYEAQ. CDR3 protein: CASSLGTVDSNQPQHF. In DNA form, the CDR3 reads TGTGCCAGCAGCTTAGGGACAGTTGATAGCAATCAGCCCCAGCATTTT.

The chain employs TRBV30 and TRBJ2-5; 8 bases map to TRBD1. The germline CDR1 and CDR2 sequences are GTSNPN and SVGIG (reference sequence). The CDR3 is 14 residues long. J gave up 5 bases and V 5 bases, and 10 bases lay outside the gene matches. Here the CDR3 reads CAWAQDREEETQYF. CDR3 in DNA: TGTGCCTGGGCGCAGGACAGGGAGGAGGAGACCCAGTACTTC.

This clone was recorded a few times. The chain links TRBV5-6 to TRBJ2-5; 10 bases match TRBD1. Germline V CDR1 and CDR2: SGHDT, YYEEEE. The CDR3 has 15 amino acids. Losses at the gene ends were 6 bases for V and 4 bases for J; bases not matched to a gene: 9. DNA of the CDR3: TGTGCCAGCAAAATGAGGGGGGACAGGGGAGAGACCCAGTACTTC. Translation gives CASKMRGDRGETQYF.

The chain has TRBV19 and TRBJ2-6, with D tentatively TRBD2 (6 bases). The CDR3 is 18 residues long. Germline CDR1 reads LNHDA; CDR2 reads SQIVND (reference sequence). Trimming left V 6 bases short and J 0 bases short, with 18 bases between. The CDR3 region has the DNA TGTGCCAGTAGGGGGACTCCTAGAAGCCACTCTGGGGCCAACGTCCTGACTTTC. Protein sequence: CASRGTPRSHSGANVLTF.

CDR3 bases: TGTGCCAGCACGGGACAACTGAACACTGAAGCTTTCTTT. This gives the protein CASTGQLNTEAFF. The J gene is TRBJ1-1, the V gene TRBV28; possible D gene TRBD1, 6 bases. Trimming took 7 bases from V and 0 from J, leaving 9 bases between them. The CDR3 extends over 13 amino acids. Germline CDR1 MDHEN, CDR2 SYDVKM.

The V gene is TRBV27, the J gene TRBJ1-6; no definite D call. The CDR3 has 15 residues. V was shortened by 3 bases and J by 7 bases, with 13 bases between the two germline ends. Germline V lookup: CDR1 MNHEY, CDR2 SMNVEV (reference sequence). DNA for the CDR3: TGTGCCAGCAGTTTGTCCCCAGGCCGCAATTCACCCCTCCACTTT. Translated, it gives CASSLSPGRNSPLHF.

The genes are TRBV6-1 and TRBJ2-5, with D possibly matching TRBD1 (6 bases). This CDR3 is 15 amino acids long. The ends were cut back, 2 bases at V and 0 bases at J, with 10 bases in the middle. Germline CDR1 MNHNS, CDR2 SASEGT. The CDR3 sequence: CASSERRGNQETQYF. CDR3 nucleotide sequence: TGTGCCAGCAGTGAACGCAGGGGAAACCAAGAGACCCAGTACTTC.

This sequence joins TRBV10-3 and TRBJ2-5; D may be TRBD2 (5 bases). The length of the CDR3 is 12 residues. Trimming took off 4 bases at V and 5 bases at J, with 8 bases between the two ends. Looked up from germline, CDR1 is ENHRY and CDR2 is SYGVKD. The DNA of the CDR3 is TGTGCCATCAGTGCATCGGGGGAGACCCAGTACTTC. It codes for CAISASGETQYF.

The rearrangement joins TRBV2 to TRBJ1-3, with TRBD1 as a possible D gene (5 bases). V lost 6 bases and J 5 bases, leaving 8 bases between the germline ends. In germline, CDR1 is SNHLY, CDR2 FYNNEI. The CDR3 has 12 amino acids. The CDR3 nucleotides are TGTGCCAGCAGCGCAGGGCGAAACACCATATATTTT. It specifies CASSAGRNTIYF.

The chain carries TRBV29-1 and TRBJ1-5, with 8 bases lining up with TRBD1. CDR1 SQVTM and CDR2 ANQGSEA come from the germline V gene. This CDR3 has 13 residues. Trimming cost V 7 bases and J 7 bases; bases outside gene matches: 9. CDR3: CSARTGQGQPQHF. The CDR3, as DNA: TGCAGCGCGAGGACAGGGCAAGGGCAGCCCCAGCATTTT.

V gene TRBV11-2 combines with J gene TRBJ2-3; no reliable D call. Trimming took off 5 bases at V and 0 bases at J, with 6 bases between the two ends. This CDR3 comprises 13 residues. Germline CDR1 and CDR2: SGHAT and FQNNGV. This chain's CDR3 is CASSPYSTDTQYF. CDR3 in DNA: TGTGCCAGCAGCCCCTATAGCACAGATACGCAGTATTTT. The variable domain in full, completed from reference TRBV11-2 and TRBJ2-3, reads EAGVAQSPRYKIIEKRQSVAFWCNPISGHATLYWYQQILGQGPKLLIQFQNNGVVDDSQLPKDRFSAERLKGVDSTLKIQPAKLEDSAVYLCASSPYSTDTQYFGPGTRLTVL.

The chain combines TRBV6-1 with TRBJ1-3; the D gene is possibly TRBD1 (6 bases). Germline V CDR1 and CDR2: MNHNS, SASEGT. V was shortened by 8 bases and J by 0 bases, with 20 bases between the two germline ends. The CDR3 extends over 17 amino acids. The CDR3 region is CASRGTLTQSSGNTIYF. The CDR3 DNA follows: TGTGCCAGCCGTGGGACACTAACGCAGAGCTCTGGAAACACCATATATTTT.

CDR3 coding DNA: TGCGCCAGCAGTTCTACTAGAGGCAATGAGCAGTTCTTC. Protein: CASSSTRGNEQFF. This sequence joins TRBV10-2 and TRBJ2-1, with a tentative D call TRBD2 (5 bases). V lost 5 bases to trimming and J lost 6 bases, with 11 bases between them. The CDR3 contains 13 residues. Germline lookup yields CDR1 WSHSY and CDR2 SAAADI.

By sample share, this clone is medium-sized. This CDR3 reads CASSKDRREAFF. CDR3 nucleotide sequence: TGTGCCAGTAGTAAGGACAGGCGCGAAGCTTTCTTT. The V and J genes are TRBV19 and TRBJ1-1; 7 nucleotides line up with TRBD1. V gave up 4 bases and J gave up 8 bases; unmatched junction bases: 4. The CDR3 totals 12 residues. Germline V CDR1 and CDR2: LNHDA, SQIVND (reference sequence).

The rearrangement joins TRBV15 to TRBJ2-7; D uncertain. V gave up 0 bases and J gave up 5 bases, with 14 bases separating them. This CDR3 is built from 15 residues. Germline values: CDR1 LNHNV, CDR2 YYDKDF (reference sequence). CDR3 loop: CATSRDRLIGNEQYF. CDR3 bases: TGTGCCACCAGCAGAGACAGGTTAATCGGAAACGAGCAGTACTTC.

This clone was seen more than once but under ten times. The chain employs TRBV6-6 and TRBJ2-2, with D perhaps TRBD2 (5 bases). V was pared by 0 bases and J by 2 bases, with 10 bases between. Germline-derived CDR1 and CDR2 are MNHNY and SVGAGI (reference sequence). The CDR3 loop spans 16 amino acids. CDR3 in amino acids: CASSYSTGTNTGELFF. The CDR3 bases are TGTGCCAGCAGTTACTCGACGGGAACCAACACCGGGGAGCTGTTTTTT.

Remarks on this clone: Lacking the conserved final phenylalanine or tryptophan, this CDR3 likely reflects a read error. This rearrangement joins TRBV9 to TRBJ1-6; no reliable D call. The CDR3 length is 15 residues. Trimming removed 0 bases from V and 7 bases from J, with 11 bases in between. Germline CDR1 reads SGDLS; CDR2 reads YYNGEE. This chain's CDR3 is CASSVGGDSNSPLHL. The CDR3 bases are TGTGCCAGCAGCGTAGGCGGTGATTCGAATTCACCCCTCCACCTT.

The chain employs TRBV7-2 and TRBJ2-2; a weak D match, TRBD2 (5 bases). The CDR3 covers 13 residues. Germline-derived CDR1 and CDR2 are SGHTA and FQGNSA. Trimming removed 4 bases from V and 5 bases from J, with 8 bases in between. The CDR3 region has the DNA TGTGCCAGCAGCTATGGCGGGACCGGGGAGCTGTTTTTT. Its translation is CASSYGGTGELFF.

V is TRBV9 and J is TRBJ2-1; 7 nucleotides match TRBD2. Germline-derived CDR1 and CDR2 are SGDLS and YYNGEE. The V gene end was trimmed by 0 bases and the J gene end by 1 base; junction bases not matched to a gene: 4. The CDR3 loop spans 16 amino acids. The CDR3 reads CASSVGAGTSYNEQFF. The CDR3 DNA reads TGTGCCAGCAGCGTAGGAGCGGGAACTTCCTACAATGAGCAGTTCTTC. Based on the CDR3 plus reference TRBV9 and TRBJ2-1, the full variable domain is DSGVTQTPKHLITATGQRVTLRCSPRSGDLSVYWYQQSLDQGLQFLIQYYNGEERAKGNILERFSAQQFPDLHSELNLSSLELGDSALYFCASSVGAGTSYNEQFFGPGTRLTVL.

The chain is built from TRBV28 and TRBJ2-2; 10 positions match TRBD1. The V segment lost 3 bases and the J segment 5 bases; nucleotides outside the gene matches: 6. CDR3 length equals 16 residues. Germline CDR1 reads MDHEN; CDR2 reads SYDVKM. The CDR3 sequence: CASSLGQGYRTGELFF. The CDR3 nucleotides read TGTGCCAGCAGTTTGGGACAGGGGTATAGGACCGGGGAGCTGTTTTTT.